This record concerns one T cell receptor beta chain sequence. The CDR3 covers 15 residues. V lost 5 bases and J lost 5; bases outside the gene matches: 7. In germline, CDR1 is SGHAT, CDR2 FQNNGV. Total RNA amounting to 450 to 500 ng was the source from which TCR beta cDNA was made with a constant-region primer. Slightly modified ARM-PCR, run as three nested multiplex PCR rounds, produced the TCR beta libraries. It was with TRBV1-TRBV30 forward primers and a C-beta reverse primer that the first two PCR rounds were run, at roughly 10 cycles each. TCRdb independently ran MiXCR on the multiplex PCR reads; one entry per CDR3 protein. The repertoire holds tens of thousands of distinct CDR3 sequences, with about 79% as singletons. The sample originates from a study of tumor-infiltrating lymphocytes in primary liver carcinoma. Unsorted bulk tissue (about 18-32 mg) underwent RNA and DNA co-extraction. Five separate regions per tumor were sampled.

The sequence derives from a man aged 40-50 years with primary liver carcinoma and hepatitis B virus infection. The specimen was liver tumor tissue from sampling region 5. Indicated subset: tumor region T5, tumor centre. The chain joins TRBV11-2 to TRBJ2-2, with TRBD1 identical over 8 bases. The CDR3, as DNA: TGTGCCAGCAGCCCGGACAGGGCCGCTACCGGGGAGCTGTTTTTT. Its protein product is CASSPDRAATGELFF.